This TCR beta chain comes out of a study of blood T cell repertoires in COVID-19. Per the original data handling: Cell counts per sample came from amplifying reference gene primers. TCRdb keeps only in-frame clones here, not all; method: immunoSEQ multiplex PCR. The V and J calls and clone size come from that table; D and trimming were worked out from the DNA. This table has approximately 200,000 clones, about 90% appearing once. CDR3 length: 13 residues. The germline gives CDR1 ENHRY, CDR2 SYGVKD. The ends were cut back, 11 bases at V and 0 bases at J, with 13 bases in the middle. This sequence was found in a man aged 40-50 years with active or convalescent COVID-19. Sequenced material: peripheral blood. The chain employs TRBV10-3 and TRBJ1-1; no firm D call. Here the CDR3 reads CALKDSLNTEAFF. CDR3 in DNA: TGTGCCCTAAAGGACTCACTGAACACTGAAGCTTTCTTT.